Listed below are T cell receptor beta chains from one sample, sequenced in a study of cytomegalovirus exposure and HLA in healthy donors. Repertoires were generated with immunoSEQ multiplex PCR, while TCRdb's copy carries only in-frame clones and drops some. The table has about 160,000 clones, about 80% seen once. Sequencing was done on a sample of PBMCs. These receptors were obtained from a man younger than 35 in good health and CMV-seropositive. Each CDR3 is given without its conserved first and last residue.

J: TRBJ2-2
V: TRBV27
CDR3: ASSFAGKGGGELF

J: TRBJ1-1
V: TRBV10-3
CDR3: AISEFAQVTSSTEAF

J: TRBJ2-7
V: TRBV6-1
CDR3: ASSEGGSQQY

J: TRBJ1-1
V: TRBV19
CDR3: ASSPQTGQLNTEAF

J: TRBJ1-2
V: TRBV7-6
CDR3: ASSGPGQGVGNGYT

J: TRBJ2-7
V: TRBV28
CDR3: ASSLLRGSKDEQY

J: TRBJ2-1
V: TRBV4-1
CDR3: ASSQAGTDNEQF

J: TRBJ1-4
V: TRBV6-1
CDR3: ASEGFENEKLF

J: TRBJ1-2
V: TRBV7-2
CDR3: ASSYRQGTFNYGYT

J: TRBJ2-1
V: TRBV18
CDR3: ASSPPGGALLDEQF

J: TRBJ1-1
V: TRBV11-1
CDR3: ASSLRSGGVEAF

J: TRBJ1-1
V: TRBV20-1
CDR3: SAWDRGEAF

J: TRBJ1-5
V: TRBV29-1
CDR3: SARGEGNQPQH

J: TRBJ1-1
V: TRBV10-3
CDR3: AISESRNTEAF

J: TRBJ1-1
V: TRBV14
CDR3: ASSLQGASTEAF

J: TRBJ2-1
V: TRBV29-1
CDR3: SGRPGRNEQF

J: TRBJ2-1
V: TRBV7-2
CDR3: ASSLTGRGGYNEQF

J: TRBJ1-2
V: TRBV7-3
CDR3: ASLGANYGYT

J: TRBJ2-1
V: TRBV7-2
CDR3: ASSLGGQVYNEQF

J: TRBJ2-1
V: TRBV9
CDR3: ASSGYSGGATSYNEQF

J: TRBJ2-3
V: TRBV11-2
CDR3: ASSFTGTKGTDTQY

J: TRBJ1-5
V: TRBV7-8
CDR3: ASSTIPGQGNQPQH

J: TRBJ2-7
V: TRBV28
CDR3: ASSFAGRAGEQY

J: TRBJ1-2
V: TRBV27
CDR3: ASSVNRGKGYT

J: TRBJ2-7
V: TRBV5-1
CDR3: ASSFAGQGHYEQY

J: TRBJ2-3
V: TRBV7-8
CDR3: ASSTDNTDTQY

J: TRBJ1-4
V: TRBV5-5
CDR3: ASSRASRTGSGEKLF

J: TRBJ1-2
V: TRBV4-1
CDR3: ASSQEWTAGQYGYT

J: TRBJ2-3
V: TRBV4-1
CDR3: ASSQDTSGIVGDTQY

J: TRBJ1-2
V: TRBV6-5
CDR3: ASTDGGWGYT

J: TRBJ2-5
V: TRBV30
CDR3: AWVEWETQY

J: TRBJ2-1
V: TRBV28
CDR3: ASASGSIDEQF

J: TRBJ2-6
V: TRBV9
CDR3: ASSVQGSGANVLT

J: TRBJ1-2
V: TRBV29-1
CDR3: SVEARFGGYT

J: TRBJ1-1
V: TRBV29-1
CDR3: SVETGRTEAF

J: TRBJ2-7
V: TRBV29-1
CDR3: SVQNWYEQY

J: TRBJ2-7
V: TRBV2
CDR3: ASSVWYMSEQY

J: TRBJ2-7
V: TRBV19
CDR3: ASSKGQGVEQY

J: TRBJ2-1
V: TRBV4-1
CDR3: ASSPQGSGGGSYNEQF

J: TRBJ2-7
V: TRBV10-1
CDR3: ASSPGTKSSYEQY

J: TRBJ1-1
V: TRBV28
CDR3: ASSRGVGEAF

J: TRBJ1-5
V: TRBV10-1
CDR3: ASRVPQGPNQPQH

J: TRBJ2-5
V: TRBV7-3
CDR3: ASSLGGLQETQY

J: TRBJ1-2
V: TRBV5-4
CDR3: ASSSDINYGYT

J: TRBJ2-7
V: TRBV6-1
CDR3: ASRTNFAYEQY

J: NA
V: TRBV4-1
CDR3: ASSPQPGHYYEQY

J: TRBJ1-4
V: TRBV28
CDR3: ASRLTGGSNEKLF